This T cell receptor (beta chain) was obtained from a study of blood T cell repertoires in COVID-19. At the level of the study: Samples taken during acute and convalescent COVID-19 were collected in the United States, Italy and Spain.

The method was immunoSEQ multiplex PCR; TCRdb's version includes in-frame clones alone and lacks a portion of them. This sample yields about 220,000 clones, of which 75% to 85% are seen a single time; roughly 8.7% belongs to the top ten. This CDR3 is 19 amino acids long. Between the trimmed V and J ends, which lost 4 bases and 5 bases, there was a span of 29 bases. CDR1 and CDR2 from the germline V gene are SGHRS and YFSETQ. Sequenced input: peripheral blood. V is TRBV5-1 and J is TRBJ2-3; D perhaps matches TRBD2 (5 bases). The sequence came from a man aged 45-60 years with active or convalescent COVID-19. Written as DNA, the CDR3 is TGCGCCAGCAGCATGGGTGTTTCGAGTACTAGTTCGAATGGAGATACGCAGTATTTT. Translating gives CASSMGVSSTSSNGDTQYF.